This T cell receptor (beta chain) was identified in a study of cytomegalovirus exposure and HLA in healthy donors. General study results and limits: Most observed TCR sequences were rare, whereas some public TCRs were detected in many donors.

This clone was found once. Antigen: not known. Sequenced by immunoSEQ multiplex PCR; TCRdb stores in-frame clones only, minus some. The table records 140,000 to 150,000 clones, approximately 94% of them present only once. Germline V CDR1 and CDR2: SQVTM, ANQGSEA. V lost 6 bases to trimming and J lost 0 bases, with 11 bases between them. This CDR3 has 13 residues. The sequenced sample was PBMCs. This receptor was identified in a man between 18 and 35 years old in good health and CMV-seropositive. The rearrangement uses TRBV29-1 and TRBJ2-5; D is ambiguous. The CDR3 nucleotides read TGCAGCGTAGTCAGTACGTACCAAGAGACCCAGTACTTC. This codes for CSVVSTYQETQYF.